The 7 T cell receptor beta chains listed next were all sequenced from one sample in a study of cytomegalovirus exposure and HLA in healthy donors. A multiplex PCR was run with 60 Vbeta primers and 13 Jbeta primers. Sequencing used immunoSEQ multiplex PCR; TCRdb keeps in-frame clones, though not all of them. Found here are about 110,000 clones, about three quarters of them singletons; the top ten hold roughly 0.79%. The sequenced sample was PBMCs. The origin of the receptors is a boy aged 5-17 years in good health and CMV-seronegative.

The chain recombines TRBV4-1 with TRBJ2-7; tentative D call: TRBD2 (5 bases). V was clipped by 1 base and J by 1 base, with 8 bases between them. The germline gives CDR1 MGHRA, CDR2 YSYEKL. This CDR3 has 14 amino acids. Here the CDR3 reads CASSQGRGSYEQYF. DNA of the CDR3: TGCGCCAGCAGCCAAGGTCGGGGATCCTACGAGCAGTACTTC.

The chain recombines TRBV5-4 with TRBJ1-2; D not certain. The CDR3 extends over 15 amino acids. V was trimmed by 3 bases and J by 4 bases, leaving 16 bases between them. The germline V gene has CDR1 SGHNT and CDR2 YYREEE (reference sequence). The CDR3 protein is CASSSTVDLPYGYTF. In nucleotides, the CDR3 is TGTGCCAGCAGCTCTACAGTGGACTTGCCCTATGGCTACACCTTC.

This clone appeared a single time. CDR3 protein: CASSQSRDRGGNEQFF. The CDR3 DNA reads TGCGCCAGCAGCCAATCCCGGGACAGGGGGGGGAATGAGCAGTTCTTC. This sequence joins TRBV4-3 and TRBJ2-1; 11 positions match TRBD1. J was trimmed by 7 bases and V by 2 bases; bases with no gene match: 7. The CDR3 runs 16 residues. Germline V gene data show CDR1 as LGHNA and CDR2 as YSLEER.

The CDR3 spells CATRDSNQPQHF. Here the CDR3 DNA reads TGTGCCACCCGGGATAGCAATCAGCCCCAGCATTTT. The chain joins TRBV6-6 to TRBJ1-5; D is undetermined. Between the trimmed V and J ends, which lost 10 bases and 0 bases, there was a span of 7 bases. Germline lookup yields CDR1 MNHNY and CDR2 SVGAGI (reference sequence). The CDR3 is 12 residues long.

The gene calls are TRBV4-1 and TRBJ1-4; TRBD1 matches 7 bases. V dropped 5 bases and J dropped 8; count of bases not matched to a gene: 14. The CDR3 spans 16 residues. Germline CDR1 reads MGHRA; CDR2 reads YSYEKL. The CDR3 bases are TGCGCCAGCAGCTCCCACCGACAGGGTTTTGGGGAAAAACTGTTTTTT. Encoded protein: CASSSHRQGFGEKLFF.

The chain has TRBV5-4 and TRBJ2-5, with a tentative D call TRBD1 (6 bases). Germline values: CDR1 SGHNT, CDR2 YYREEE (reference sequence). V was shortened by 5 bases and J by 5 bases, with 16 bases between the two germline ends. CDR3 length: 14 amino acids. The CDR3 DNA reads as TGTGCCAGCAGGGCAGGGGCCCTGGGGGAGACCCAGTACTTC. It specifies CASRAGALGETQYF.

The sample holds one count of this clone. The chain uses TRBV7-6 and TRBJ1-5; TRBD1 agrees at 8 bases. The length of the CDR3 is 15 residues. With 1 base clipped from V and 7 bases from J, the junction kept 6 bases outside the gene matches. Looked up from germline, CDR1 is SGHVS and CDR2 is FNYEAQ. The CDR3 nucleotides read TGTGCCAGCAGCTTAGACACAGGGGGAGGACAGCCCCAGCATTTT. This encodes CASSLDTGGGQPQHF.